Below are 22 T cell receptor beta chains sequenced from a single sample in a study of T cell changes during pregnancy in multiple sclerosis (dated by TCRdb to between 2018 and 2021). The library came from the immunoSEQ multiplex PCR assay. TCRdb retrieved this table from immuneACCESS and kept in-frame rearrangements only. Not all clones are present; in checked studies, unresolved V genes account for under half, and no reason is known for the remainder. This sample gives tens of thousands of clones in total; almost 95% of them show up just once. 2% to 2.5% of the sample is in the top ten clones. Source: peripheral blood, taken in the third trimester of pregnancy. Every receptor here comes from a female donor with multiple sclerosis, enrolled in a pregnancy study.

V gene TRBV11-2 combines with J gene TRBJ1-3, with D unclear. Per the germline V gene, CDR1 is SGHAT and CDR2 is FQNNGV. The CDR3 has 15 residues. The V end lost 4 bases, the J end lost 0 bases, and 10 bases lay between the germline ends. DNA of the CDR3: TGTGCCAGCAGCTCTGCGGTGCACTCTGGAAACACCATATATTTT. Its protein product is CASSSAVHSGNTIYF.

This clone was detected only once. CDR3: CASSQERGSGANVLTF. The CDR3 nucleotides are TGCGCCAGCAGCCAAGAAAGGGGTTCTGGGGCCAACGTCCTGACTTTC. The V and J genes are TRBV4-3 and TRBJ2-6, with D tentatively TRBD1 (5 bases). Between the trimmed V and J ends, which lost 0 bases and 1 base, there was a span of 7 bases. The CDR3 loop spans 16 amino acids. CDR1 LGHNA and CDR2 YSLEER come from the germline V gene.

The V and J genes are TRBV25-1 and TRBJ2-7; maybe TRBD2 (5 bases). Trimming took 7 bases from V and 3 from J, leaving 10 bases between them. CDR1 and CDR2 (germline): MGHDK, SYGVNS. CDR3 size: 12 residues. CDR3 sequence (DNA): TGTGCCAGCACGGGGTGGAACTACGAGCAGTACTTC. This translates into CASTGWNYEQYF.

This rearrangement joins TRBV5-1 to TRBJ2-1, with 8 bases fitting TRBD2. The CDR3 totals 16 residues. Trimming removed 3 bases from V and 4 bases from J; junction bases left unmatched: 9. CDR1 and CDR2 from the germline V gene are SGHRS and YFSETQ. The CDR3 DNA sequence: TGCGCCAGCAGCTCCCTTCCTAGCGGGCCGTACAATGAGCAGTTCTTC. Amino acids: CASSSLPSGPYNEQFF.

The chain joins TRBV2 to TRBJ2-1; 8 bases match TRBD2. Germline V gene lookup returns CDR1 SNHLY and CDR2 FYNNEI. The CDR3 has 14 residues. J lost 10 bases, V lost 3 bases, and 8 bases had no gene match. CDR3 in amino acids: CASSDLGLAREQFF. As DNA, the CDR3 is TGTGCCAGCAGTGATCTTGGACTAGCAAGGGAGCAGTTCTTC. The variable domain in full, with the rest retrieved from reference TRBV2 and TRBJ2-1, is EPEVTQTPSHQVTQMGQEVILRCVPISNHLYFYWYRQILGQKVEFLVSFYNNEISEKSEIFDDQFSVERPDGSNFTLKIRSTKLEDSAMYFCASSDLGLAREQFFGPGTRLTVL.

V usage is TRBV19 and J usage is TRBJ2-1, with 7 bases lining up with TRBD2. The CDR3 extends over 15 amino acids. The V gene end was trimmed by 3 bases and the J gene end by 2 bases; junction bases not matched to a gene: 4. Germline CDR1 reads LNHDA; CDR2 reads SQIVND (reference sequence). As DNA, the CDR3 is TGTGCCAGTAGTATTGTCGCGGGGGCCTACAATGAGCAGTTCTTC. This gives the protein CASSIVAGAYNEQFF.

The V and J genes are TRBV11-2 and TRBJ2-5; D gene uncertain. The CDR3 loop spans 13 amino acids. CDR1 and CDR2 (germline): SGHAT, FQNNGV. The germline V and J ends were trimmed by 1 base and 1 base, with 4 bases remaining between them. The CDR3 protein is CASSLVFQETQYF. In nucleotides, the CDR3 is TGTGCCAGCAGCTTAGTCTTCCAAGAGACCCAGTACTTC.

This clone turned up a few times. J is TRBJ2-7 and V is TRBV7-9; D might be TRBD1 (6 bases). This CDR3 region has 12 residues. Germline assignment: CDR1 SEHNR and CDR2 FQNEAQ (reference sequence). Trimming removed 2 bases at V and 4 bases at J, with 6 bases between. The CDR3 sequence is CASSLQGYEQYF. Here the CDR3 DNA reads TGTGCCAGCAGCTTACAGGGGTACGAGCAGTACTTC.

This chain joins TRBV9 and TRBJ2-1; 12 nucleotides line up with TRBD2. Germline trimming cut 0 bases from V and 13 bases from J; bases unmatched to any gene: 5. This CDR3 comprises 14 residues. From germline, CDR1 is SGDLS and CDR2 YYNGEE. The DNA for the CDR3 is TGTGCCAGCAGCGTAGCGGAACTAGCGGGAGGCCAGTTCTTC. Translating it yields CASSVAELAGGQFF.

The V and J genes are TRBV19 and TRBJ1-2; 7 positions agree with TRBD1. The germline CDR1 and CDR2 sequences are LNHDA and SQIVND (reference sequence). V was clipped by 7 bases and J by 8 bases; unmatched bases: 10. The CDR3 is 13 residues long. DNA of the CDR3: TGTGCCAGTAAGACAGGGCTCCGAGGCGGCTACACCTTC. The encoded protein is CASKTGLRGGYTF.

This rearrangement joins TRBV7-3 to TRBJ2-5, with D possibly being TRBD2 (6 bases). The germline V gene encodes CDR1 SGHTA and CDR2 FQGTGA. Deletions cut 5 bases from V and 5 bases from J, with 18 bases between. The CDR3 loop spans 15 amino acids. The CDR3 region has the DNA TGTGCCAGCAGCCAAGGATCGAGGGCGGGGGAGACCCAGTACTTC. Translating gives CASSQGSRAGETQYF.

The chain has TRBV7-9 and TRBJ2-1; unclear D gene. The germline gives CDR1 SEHNR, CDR2 FQNEAQ (reference sequence). The CDR3 length is 12 residues. V gave up 1 base and J gave up 8 bases, with 6 bases separating them. The CDR3 sequence: CASSLGNYEQFF. The CDR3 DNA is TGTGCCAGCAGCTTAGGTAATTATGAGCAGTTCTTC.

The sample holds one count of this clone. The chain employs TRBV7-3 and TRBJ2-5; 13 bases align to TRBD2. This CDR3 has 16 residues. The germline CDR1 and CDR2 sequences are SGHTA and FQGTGA. V shed 5 bases and J 3 bases; nucleotides not matched to a gene: 6. Written as DNA, the CDR3 is TGTGCCAGCAGCCCAGGACTAGCGGGAGTCGAAGAGACCCAGTACTTC. Protein: CASSPGLAGVEETQYF.

In this sample, this clone is medium-sized. The rearrangement links TRBV4-2 to TRBJ2-5, with TRBD1 as a possible D gene (8 bases). Trimming took off 0 bases at V and 5 bases at J, with 13 bases between the two ends. The V gene's germline CDR1 is LGHNA and CDR2 YNFKEQ. This CDR3 comprises 15 residues. In nucleotides, the CDR3 is TGTGCCAGCAGCCAAGAACAGGGGGGGTCGGAGACCCAGTACTTC. Translated: CASSQEQGGSETQYF.

Notes on this clone: Compared with germline, one end of the junction differs, possibly owing to a read error. The chain links TRBV18 to TRBJ2-1; 13 bases align to TRBD2. The germline V gene encodes CDR1 KGHSH and CDR2 LQKENI. The CDR3 is made up of 20 amino acids. CDR3 bases: TGTGCCAGCTCTCCACGGACGACTAGCGGGAGGTCGAGCTCCTACAATGAGCAGTTCTTC. This sequence encodes CASSPRTTSGRSSSYNEQFF. The complete variable domain, with remaining parts taken from reference TRBV18 and TRBJ2-1, reads NAGVMQNPRHLVRRRGQEARLRCSPMKGHSHVYWYRQLPEEGLKFMVYLQKENIIDESGMPKERFSAEFPKEGPSILRIQQVVRGDSAAYFCASSPRTTSGRSSSYNEQFFGPGTRLTVL.

The CDR3 DNA is TGTGCCAGCAGCCCTTCAGGGACTAGCGGGAGAAAGGGTCCGGACGAGCAGTACTTC. Its translation: CASSPSGTSGRKGPDEQYF. The chain has TRBV21-1 and TRBJ2-7; the table's D call, TRBD2, was not checked against the DNA. TRBV21-1 is listed as a pseudogene. CDR3 length: 19 residues.

This rearrangement joins TRBV7-2 to TRBJ2-2, with 7 positions matching TRBD1. CDR1 and CDR2 (germline): SGHTA, FQGNSA. Trimming at V came to 6 bases and at J to 3 bases, leaving 7 bases not matched to a gene. The CDR3 has 15 amino acids. The CDR3 loop is CASRPQTGYTGELFF. The CDR3 bases are TGTGCCAGCAGACCACAGACAGGGTACACCGGGGAGCTGTTTTTT.

The chain joins TRBV9 to TRBJ2-5; D is perhaps TRBD1 (6 bases). This CDR3 has 15 residues. The V end was cut by 3 bases, the J end by 3 bases, with 15 bases between. Per the germline V gene, CDR1 is SGDLS and CDR2 is YYNGEE. In DNA form, the CDR3 reads TGTGCCAGCAGCGATACAGGGAATCAGGAAGAGACCCAGTACTTC. This translates into CASSDTGNQEETQYF. The full variable domain, rest sourced from reference TRBV9 and TRBJ2-5, is DSGVTQTPKHLITATGQRVTLRCSPRSGDLSVYWYQQSLDQGLQFLIQYYNGEERAKGNILERFSAQQFPDLHSELNLSSLELGDSALYFCASSDTGNQEETQYFGPGTRLLVL.

This clone has a single count. The rearrangement uses TRBV7-3 and TRBJ2-6; D might be TRBD2 (5 bases). The CDR3 is 16 residues long. Germline V CDR1 and CDR2: SGHTA, FQGTGA. The V gene lost 1 base and the J gene lost 2 bases, with 9 bases spanning the gap. The DNA of the CDR3 is TGTGCCAGCAGCTTAAAAGCCGGGACTGGGGCCAACGTCCTGACTTTC. This sequence encodes CASSLKAGTGANVLTF.

The rearrangement links TRBV14 to TRBJ1-1, with D possibly matching TRBD1 (5 bases). This CDR3 has 12 residues. Germline V CDR1 and CDR2: SGHDN, FVKESK. The V and J ends lost 4 bases and 5 bases respectively, with 8 bases between them. This CDR3 is CASSRRGTEAFF. DNA of the CDR3: TGTGCCAGCAGCCGGAGGGGAACTGAAGCTTTCTTT. Variable domain in full (rest from reference TRBV14 and TRBJ1-1): EAGVTQFPSHSVIEKGQTVTLRCDPISGHDNLYWYRRVMGKEIKFLLHFVKESKQDESGMPNNRFLAERTGGTYSTLKVQPAELEDSGVYFCASSRRGTEAFFGQGTRLTVV.

The gene calls are TRBV4-3 and TRBJ2-1; 8 positions match TRBD2. Losses at the gene ends were 5 bases for V and 5 bases for J; bases not matched to a gene: 11. CDR1 LGHNA and CDR2 YSLEER come from the germline V gene. The CDR3 runs 16 residues. Here the CDR3 DNA reads TGCGCCAGCAGCAAGTCCGGGAGGGGCCGAGACAATGAGCAGTTCTTC. Translation gives CASSKSGRGRDNEQFF.

V is TRBV13 and J is TRBJ2-1; D perhaps matches TRBD2 (5 bases). The V gene's germline CDR1 is PRHDT and CDR2 FYEKMQ (reference sequence). This CDR3 contains 13 residues. Deletions cut 3 bases from V and 6 bases from J, with 9 bases between. CDR3 amino acids: CASSFTGSNEQFF. DNA of the CDR3: TGTGCCAGCAGCTTTACGGGGTCCAATGAGCAGTTCTTC. Drawing the rest from reference TRBV13 and TRBJ2-1, the complete variable domain is AAGVIQSPRHLIKEKRETATLKCYPIPRHDTVYWYQQGPGQDPQFLISFYEKMQSDKGSIPDRFSAQQFSDYHSELNMSSLELGDSALYFCASSFTGSNEQFFGPGTRLTVL.